These 27 T cell receptor beta chains were all obtained from the same sample, sequenced in a study of glioma-infiltrating T cells after dendritic cell vaccination. Time point here: after dendritic cell vaccination, including at tumor progression/relapse. Here immunoSEQ multiplex PCR was the method, and the copy in TCRdb shows in-frame clones only, minus some. The table lists 91,000 or so clones, 75% to 90% of them singletons. The sample consisted of blood, taken after dendritic cell vaccination. These receptors originate from a human donor with glioblastoma.

The chain links TRBV18 to TRBJ2-5, with D unclear. This CDR3 region has 14 residues. Trimming removed 0 bases from V and 3 bases from J, with 8 bases in between. In germline, CDR1 is KGHSH, CDR2 LQKENI. The CDR3 region is CASSPPMAEETQYF. The CDR3 DNA reads as TGTGCCAGCTCACCACCGATGGCAGAAGAGACCCAGTACTTC. Drawing the rest from reference TRBV18 and TRBJ2-5, the complete variable domain is NAGVMQNPRHLVRRRGQEARLRCSPMKGHSHVYWYRQLPEEGLKFMVYLQKENIIDESGMPKERFSAEFPKEGPSILRIQQVVRGDSAAYFCASSPPMAEETQYFGPGTRLLVL.

The chain uses TRBV4-1 and TRBJ2-7, with 10 bases fitting TRBD2. With 0 bases clipped from V and 4 bases from J, the junction kept 3 bases outside the gene matches. CDR3 length: 15 amino acids. Germline CDR1 and CDR2: MGHRA and YSYEKL. The CDR3 DNA reads as TGCGCCAGCAGCCAAGAGCCTAGCGGGAGTTACGAGCAGTACTTC. It encodes CASSQEPSGSYEQYF.

V gene TRBV27 combines with J gene TRBJ1-2, with TRBD1 identical over 7 bases. V shed 6 bases, J shed 4 bases, and the junction held 11 bases outside the gene matches. CDR3 length: 15 amino acids. CDR1 and CDR2 (germline): MNHEY, SMNVEV (reference sequence). In DNA form, the CDR3 reads TGTGCCAGCAGGCCCCTACGGACAGGCAGCTATGGCTACACCTTC. Translation gives CASRPLRTGSYGYTF.

This chain joins TRBV27 and TRBJ2-5, with 8 bases aligning to TRBD1. Trimming took 2 bases from V and 3 from J; bases not matched to a gene: 5. The CDR3 loop spans 15 amino acids. Germline V CDR1 and CDR2: MNHEY, SMNVEV (reference sequence). The CDR3 reads CASSLGGDRKETQYF. Written as DNA, the CDR3 is TGTGCCAGCAGTTTAGGCGGGGACAGGAAAGAGACCCAGTACTTC.

The count of this clone is one. DNA for the CDR3: TGTGCCAGTCGACTAGCGGATGGACGTCAGTTCTTC. Amino acid sequence: CASRLADGRQFF. The gene calls are TRBV6-1 and TRBJ2-1, with TRBD2 matching over 9 bases. The ends lost 9 bases at V and 13 bases at J; junction bases unmatched: 10. Germline V CDR1 and CDR2: MNHNS, SASEGT. This CDR3 has 12 amino acids.

DNA of the CDR3: TGTGCCAGCAGCCAAGTTGGCAACTCTGGAAACACCATATATTTT. Translation gives CASSQVGNSGNTIYF. The chain links TRBV4-2 to TRBJ1-3; D is unresolved. V was cut by 1 base and J by 0 bases, with 7 bases left in between. Germline V lookup: CDR1 LGHNA, CDR2 YNFKEQ. The CDR3 has 15 residues.

The rearrangement links TRBV27 to TRBJ2-3; 7 bases align to TRBD1. CDR3 length equals 16 residues. Germline trimming cut 2 bases from V and 4 bases from J; bases unmatched to any gene: 9. Germline CDR1 MNHEY, CDR2 SMNVEV (reference sequence). The CDR3 DNA follows: TGTGCCAGCAGTTTACTAGGGGGCAAAGTTGCAGATACGCAGTATTTT. Amino acid sequence: CASSLLGGKVADTQYF.

The chain combines TRBV6-5 with TRBJ1-4; TRBD1 agrees at 9 bases. This CDR3 region has 15 residues. CDR1 and CDR2 from the germline V gene are MNHEY and SVGAGI. Germline trimming cut 6 bases from V and 5 bases from J; bases unmatched to any gene: 7. The CDR3 is CASSAPGQGNEKLFF. CDR3 DNA sequence: TGTGCCAGCAGCGCCCCGGGACAGGGAAATGAAAAACTGTTTTTT.

This clone was counted a few times. The rearrangement uses TRBV6-5 and TRBJ2-3; D perhaps matches TRBD2 (5 bases). The CDR3 totals 15 residues. Germline CDR1 MNHEY, CDR2 SVGAGI. V lost 5 bases to trimming and J lost 2 bases, with 14 bases between them. The CDR3 region is CASSRLAKITDTQYF. The CDR3 DNA reads TGTGCCAGCAGTCGCCTAGCCAAAATCACAGATACGCAGTATTTT.

This clone was detected once. The V and J genes are TRBV28 and TRBJ2-7; tentative D call: TRBD1 (6 bases). Trimming took 10 bases from V and 2 from J, leaving 21 bases between them. The CDR3 totals 15 residues. From germline, CDR1 is MDHEN and CDR2 SYDVKM. CDR3 amino acids: CATRVGGGGAYEQYF. The CDR3 bases are TGTGCCACCCGGGTAGGGGGTGGAGGAGCCTACGAGCAGTACTTC.

The chain is built from TRBV7-3 and TRBJ2-7, with TRBD2 matching over 8 bases. The CDR3 length is 15 residues. Looked up from germline, CDR1 is SGHTA and CDR2 is FQGTGA. The V gene end was trimmed by 2 bases and the J gene end by 3 bases; junction bases not matched to a gene: 6. The CDR3 loop reads CASSLLGGGIYEQYF. The CDR3 DNA sequence: TGTGCCAGCAGCTTACTCGGCGGGGGGATCTACGAGCAGTACTTC.

CDR3 sequence: CASGNFRETQYF. DNA for the CDR3: TGTGCCAGCGGCAACTTTCGGGAAACGCAGTATTTT. This chain connects TRBV27 to TRBJ2-3, with D tentatively TRBD2 (5 bases). Germline loops: CDR1 MNHEY, CDR2 SMNVEV (reference sequence). The CDR3 runs 12 residues. V was clipped by 8 bases and J by 9 bases, with 15 bases between them.

V gene TRBV2 combines with J gene TRBJ1-6; TRBD1 matches 8 bases. The CDR3 sequence is 14 residues long. The germline CDR1 and CDR2 sequences are SNHLY and FYNNEI. The V segment lost 6 bases and the J segment 9 bases; nucleotides outside the gene matches: 7. The CDR3 region has the DNA TGTGCCAGCAGGGGGACAGGAGAGGGTTCACCCCTCCACTTT. The encoded protein is CASRGTGEGSPLHF.

The chain joins TRBV9 to TRBJ2-5; maybe TRBD2 (6 bases). Between the trimmed V and J ends, which lost 3 bases and 0 bases, there was a span of 12 bases. This CDR3 region has 15 residues. Germline lookup yields CDR1 SGDLS and CDR2 YYNGEE. The CDR3 DNA follows: TGTGCCAGCAGCGCGGAGGGCAGGTACCAAGAGACCCAGTACTTC. This encodes CASSAEGRYQETQYF.

This clone was recorded once. The V call is TRBV6-5, the J call TRBJ2-7, with TRBD1 identical over 7 bases. Germline CDR1 and CDR2: MNHEY and SVGAGI. Germline trimming cut 2 bases from V and 3 bases from J; bases unmatched to any gene: 4. CDR3 size: 14 residues. The CDR3 sequence: CASSYAGTDYEQYF. The CDR3 DNA follows: TGTGCCAGCAGTTACGCCGGGACAGACTACGAGCAGTACTTC.

The chain employs TRBV6-1 and TRBJ2-7; possible D gene TRBD1, 6 bases. CDR3 size: 14 residues. The germline V gene has CDR1 MNHNS and CDR2 SASEGT. Trimming shortened V by 5 bases and J by 4 bases, and 15 bases separated the two germline ends. CDR3 in DNA: TGTGCCAGCAGTCGGAATTCACAGGGATACGAGCAGTACTTC. Translation: CASSRNSQGYEQYF.

The CDR3 here is CASSPLAGTGGAGELFF. The CDR3 DNA is TGTGCCAGCAGCCCTTTGGCCGGGACAGGTGGTGCCGGGGAGCTGTTTTTT. The V call is TRBV9, the J call TRBJ2-2; 8 bases align to TRBD1. The V gene's germline CDR1 is SGDLS and CDR2 YYNGEE. The CDR3 has 17 residues. V lost 4 bases, J lost 6 bases, and 14 bases stayed unmatched.

The chain couples TRBV2 to TRBJ1-5, with TRBD1 as a possible D gene (6 bases). V was pared by 7 bases and J by 0 bases, with 7 bases between. The CDR3 covers 13 residues. Germline CDR1 reads SNHLY; CDR2 reads FYNNEI. The DNA of the CDR3 is TGTGCCAGCAACAGGGATAGCAATCAGCCCCAGCATTTT. Amino acids: CASNRDSNQPQHF.

The V and J genes are TRBV19 and TRBJ1-2; possible D gene TRBD1, 6 bases. Deletions cut 0 bases from V and 4 bases from J, with 6 bases between. The V gene's germline CDR1 is LNHDA and CDR2 SQIVND (reference sequence). The CDR3 totals 13 residues. CDR3 bases: TGTGCCAGTAGTATAGACAGGGGCTATGGCTACACCTTC. Residues: CASSIDRGYGYTF. The full variable domain, completed using reference TRBV19 and TRBJ1-2, is DGGITQSPKYLFRKEGQNVTLSCEQNLNHDAMYWYRQDPGQGLRLIYYSQIVNDFQKGDIAEGYSVSREKKESFPLTVTSAQKNPTAFYLCASSIDRGYGYTFGSGTRLTVV.

This chain connects TRBV29-1 to TRBJ2-5, with a tentative D call TRBD2 (5 bases). CDR3 length: 15 amino acids. V was cut by 3 bases and J by 5 bases, with 19 bases left in between. The V gene's germline CDR1 is SQVTM and CDR2 ANQGSEA. Written as DNA, the CDR3 is TGCAGCGTTGACCGGCCGGGTGGAGGTGGGGAGACCCAGTACTTC. It yields the protein CSVDRPGGGGETQYF. Full variable domain (missing parts from reference TRBV29-1 and TRBJ2-5): SAVISQKPSRDICQRGTSLTIQCQVDSQVTMMFWYRQQPGQSLTLIATANQGSEATYESGFVIDKFPISRPNLTFSTLTVSNMSPEDSSIYLCSVDRPGGGGETQYFGPGTRLLVL.

V is TRBV11-2 and J is TRBJ2-7; 9 nucleotides line up with TRBD1. This CDR3 comprises 15 residues. CDR1 is SGHAT, CDR2 FQNNGV, per germline. V shed 5 bases and J 5 bases; nucleotides not matched to a gene: 10. CDR3 in DNA: TGTGCCAGCAGCACCCGGGACAGGGCTTTCAACGAGCAGTACTTC. It is translated as CASSTRDRAFNEQYF.

The rearrangement links TRBV10-3 to TRBJ2-1; D might be TRBD2 (5 bases). V was clipped by 6 bases and J by 7 bases, with 19 bases between them. This CDR3 region has 15 residues. Germline CDR1 and CDR2: ENHRY and SYGVKD. The CDR3 DNA is TGTGCCATCAGCCCTTCTAGCAGTAACGGTAATGAGCAGTTCTTC. Translated: CAISPSSSNGNEQFF.

The chain uses TRBV15 and TRBJ1-1, with a weak D call TRBD1 (5 bases). V dropped 3 bases and J dropped 1 base, with 9 bases sitting between them. CDR3 size: 14 residues. Germline assignment: CDR1 LNHNV and CDR2 YYDKDF (reference sequence). CDR3 bases: TGTGCCACCAGCAGCGGGGGACCGAACACTGAAGCTTTCTTT. It is translated as CATSSGGPNTEAFF.

The chain combines TRBV15 with TRBJ1-5; D uncertain. The CDR3 sequence is 14 residues long. The V gene lost 7 bases and the J gene lost 0 bases, with 10 bases spanning the gap. CDR1 is LNHNV, CDR2 YYDKDF, per germline (reference sequence). The DNA of the CDR3 is TGTGCCACCAAGGCGGGTTATAGCAATCAGCCCCAGCATTTT. Protein: CATKAGYSNQPQHF.

CDR3: CASSLVGQTPSGGGYTF. The CDR3 nucleotides read TGCGCCAGCAGCTTGGTGGGACAGACGCCCTCAGGGGGAGGCTACACCTTC. The J gene is TRBJ1-2, the V gene TRBV5-1; 7 nucleotides align to TRBD1. The CDR3 is 17 amino acids. Looked up from germline, CDR1 is SGHRS and CDR2 is YFSETQ. Trimming removed 0 bases from V and 8 bases from J; junction bases left unmatched: 16.

This clone was counted only a few times. The V and J genes are TRBV19 and TRBJ2-1, with 12 bases that match TRBD2. Germline-derived CDR1 and CDR2 are LNHDA and SQIVND (reference sequence). Trimming cost V 6 bases and J 8 bases; bases outside gene matches: 17. This CDR3 contains 18 residues. CDR3 residues: CASSPPVPASGRVDEQFF. The CDR3 DNA follows: TGTGCCAGTAGCCCACCCGTCCCGGCTAGCGGGAGGGTAGATGAGCAGTTCTTC. The variable domain in full, completed from reference TRBV19 and TRBJ2-1, reads DGGITQSPKYLFRKEGQNVTLSCEQNLNHDAMYWYRQDPGQGLRLIYYSQIVNDFQKGDIAEGYSVSREKKESFPLTVTSAQKNPTAFYLCASSPPVPASGRVDEQFFGPGTRLTVL.

V and J are TRBV6-5 and TRBJ1-5, with 7 positions matching TRBD1. Germline assignment: CDR1 MNHEY and CDR2 SVGAGI. The V and J ends lost 8 bases and 5 bases, in that order; junction bases with no gene match: 9. This CDR3 has 14 residues. The CDR3 DNA reads TGTGCCAGCGCCCGGAGGGGGCCGGATCAGCCCCAGCATTTT. Protein product: CASARRGPDQPQHF.